These T cell receptor beta chains were read from a single sample in a study of cytomegalovirus exposure and HLA in healthy donors. Generated by immunoSEQ multiplex PCR, the TCRdb table keeps only in-frame clones and is missing some. The sample shows some 130,000 clones, over 70% of them seen only once. The sample was PBMCs. Source of these receptors: a man younger than 45 in good health and CMV-seronegative. The CDR3 runs from the conserved cysteine through the conserved F or W. Fields, in order: J gene, clone size, V gene, D gene, CDR3 DNA, CDR3 protein. D genes are given only for firm matches. A clone size is listed for some rows: how often the clone was seen (once, few, many), or a class if it is expanded.

J: TRBJ2-7
size: NA
V: TRBV5-1
D: NA
DNA: TGCGCCAGCAGTTCCAGGGGCCACGAGCAGTACTTC
CDR3: CASSSRGHEQYF

J: TRBJ2-1
size: NA
V: TRBV7-9
D: NA
DNA: TGTGCCAGCAACGGGGAAGTGTCCTACAATGAGCAGTTCTTC
CDR3: CASNGEVSYNEQFF

J: TRBJ1-3
size: NA
V: TRBV28
D: TRBD1
DNA: TGTGCCAGCAGTCCCTACAGGGGGGCTGGCGGAAACACCATATATTTT
CDR3: CASSPYRGAGGNTIYF

J: TRBJ1-5
size: once
V: TRBV27
D: NA
DNA: TGTGCCAGCAGTTTCAGGGGCGTGCAGCCCCAGCATTTT
CDR3: CASSFRGVQPQHF

J: TRBJ1-1
size: NA
V: TRBV6-4
D: NA
DNA: TGTGCCAGCAGTGAGGGCATGAACACTGAAGCTTTCTTT
CDR3: CASSEGMNTEAFF

J: TRBJ2-7
size: NA
V: TRBV6-5
D: TRBD1
DNA: TGTGCCAGCAGGTCCGATAATACAGGGGACTACGAGCAGTACTTC
CDR3: CASRSDNTGDYEQYF

J: TRBJ2-7
size: NA
V: TRBV19
D: NA
DNA: TGTGCCAGTAGTGCATCGTTCGAGCGGGCCGGCTCCTACGAGCAGTACTTC
CDR3: CASSASFERAGSYEQYF

J: TRBJ2-5
size: NA
V: TRBV4-2
D: TRBD2
DNA: TGTGCCAGCAGCCAAGCTGCGGGGGGCCAAGAGACCCAGTACTTC
CDR3: CASSQAAGGQETQYF

J: TRBJ1-2
size: NA
V: TRBV6-1
D: NA
DNA: TGTGCCAGCAGTGAAAGGCGACAGTCCGGGGGGTCCTTC
CDR3: CASSERRQSGGSF

J: TRBJ2-7
size: NA
V: TRBV6-1
D: NA
DNA: TGTGCCAGCAGTGAAGCGGCAGGAGCGGATGAGCAGTACTTC
CDR3: CASSEAAGADEQYF

J: TRBJ2-1
size: once
V: TRBV7-3
D: TRBD2
DNA: TGTGCCAGCAGCCCCATTATAACTAGCGGGGGCAATGAGCAGTTCTTC
CDR3: CASSPIITSGGNEQFF

J: TRBJ2-2
size: few
V: TRBV7-9
D: NA
DNA: TGTGCCAGCAGCTTTGACAGAAACTATGCGGCCGGGGAGCTGTTTTTT
CDR3: CASSFDRNYAAGELFF

J: TRBJ1-2
size: few
V: TRBV19
D: NA
DNA: TGTGCCAGTAGTATCCGAGACAGAAGCTATGGCTACACCTTC
CDR3: CASSIRDRSYGYTF

J: TRBJ1-4
size: NA
V: TRBV2
D: NA
DNA: TGTGCCAGCAGTGGACAGCTGGCAACTAATGAAGAACTGTTTTTT
CDR3: CASSGQLATNEELFF

J: TRBJ2-7
size: NA
V: TRBV11-2
D: NA
DNA: TGTGCCAGCAGCTTAGTGGGTTGGGACACCTCCTACGAGCAGTACTTC
CDR3: CASSLVGWDTSYEQYF

J: TRBJ1-4
size: NA
V: TRBV29-1
D: NA
DNA: TGCAGCATAGAGGAAACCGAAGAAAAACTGTTTTTT
CDR3: CSIEETEEKLFF

J: TRBJ1-2
size: NA
V: TRBV27
D: TRBD1
DNA: TGTGCCAGCAGGAAGGACAGGAACTCGATGACTAACTATGGCTACACCTTC
CDR3: CASRKDRNSMTNYGYTF

J: TRBJ1-1
size: NA
V: TRBV20-1
D: NA
DNA: TGCAGTGACAGGGAGACTGAAGCTTTCTTT
CDR3: CSDRETEAFF

J: TRBJ1-1
size: NA
V: TRBV5-1
D: TRBD1
DNA: TGCGCCAGCAGCTTGGGGGGACAGGGGAACACTGAAGCTTTCTTT
CDR3: CASSLGGQGNTEAFF

J: TRBJ2-1
size: NA
V: TRBV27
D: TRBD2
DNA: TGTGCCAGCAGTTTGTATTATGGGTTAACTAGCGGGAATAAAAACAATGAGCAGTTCTTC
CDR3: CASSLYYGLTSGNKNNEQFF

J: TRBJ2-4
size: NA
V: TRBV28
D: NA
DNA: TGTGCCAGCAGTTTGGCAGGCCCGGTAAACATTCAGTACTTC
CDR3: CASSLAGPVNIQYF

J: TRBJ2-4
size: NA
V: TRBV29-1
D: NA
DNA: TGCAGCGTTGGAGTTTGGGAGAGTCCCAAAAACATTCAGTACTTC
CDR3: CSVGVWESPKNIQYF

J: TRBJ2-5
size: NA
V: TRBV9
D: NA
DNA: TGTGCCAGCAGCCCCTCCGCGGGACAGTCTCAAGAGACCCAGTACTTC
CDR3: CASSPSAGQSQETQYF

J: TRBJ2-5
size: NA
V: TRBV9
D: TRBD2
DNA: TGTGCCAGCAGCCCTCGAGGACTAGCGGGGGAAGAGACCCAGTACTTC
CDR3: CASSPRGLAGEETQYF

J: TRBJ2-7
size: NA
V: TRBV6-6
D: NA
DNA: TGTGCCAGCAGTTACCTAATCGGGGGCTACGAGCAGTACTTC
CDR3: CASSYLIGGYEQYF

J: TRBJ2-5
size: NA
V: TRBV28
D: NA
DNA: TGTGCCAGCAGTAGGGTGGGGGCAGAGACCCAGTACTTC
CDR3: CASSRVGAETQYF

J: TRBJ2-5
size: few
V: TRBV13
D: NA
DNA: TGTGCCAGCAGCCCCTGGGGAGAAGAGACCCAGTACTTC
CDR3: CASSPWGEETQYF

J: TRBJ2-7
size: NA
V: TRBV6-6
D: TRBD1
DNA: TGTGCCAGCAGTCATCGGACAGGGCTCTACGAGCAGTACTTC
CDR3: CASSHRTGLYEQYF

J: TRBJ1-5
size: NA
V: TRBV28
D: TRBD1
DNA: TGTGCCAGCAGTTTATTCACAGGGGAGCAGCCCCAGCATTTT
CDR3: CASSLFTGEQPQHF

J: TRBJ2-7
size: NA
V: TRBV2
D: TRBD2
DNA: TGTGCCAGCATTCCGGGACTAGCGGGAGGGCTCTACGAGCAGTACTTC
CDR3: CASIPGLAGGLYEQYF

J: TRBJ2-5
size: NA
V: TRBV29-1
D: TRBD2
DNA: TGCAGCGTAGCCCTAGCGGGAGGGCAGACCCAGTACTTC
CDR3: CSVALAGGQTQYF

J: TRBJ1-5
size: NA
V: TRBV19
D: TRBD1
DNA: TGTGCCAGTAGACAGGGGGATAGCAATCAGCCCCAGCATTTT
CDR3: CASRQGDSNQPQHF

J: TRBJ1-2
size: NA
V: TRBV28
D: NA
DNA: TGTGCCAGCAGTCCTGCTGCTGTCGGCTATGGCTACACCTTC
CDR3: CASSPAAVGYGYTF

J: TRBJ2-3
size: NA
V: TRBV7-9
D: NA
DNA: TGTGCCAGCAGCTTAGTATCGGGGATCGCAGATACGCAGTATTTT
CDR3: CASSLVSGIADTQYF

J: TRBJ2-3
size: NA
V: TRBV7-2
D: NA
DNA: TGTGCCAGCAGCTTAGCTCCCCGCGGTACGCAGTATTTT
CDR3: CASSLAPRGTQYF

J: TRBJ1-1
size: NA
V: TRBV5-1
D: NA
DNA: TGCGCCAGCAGCCGGGTGGTCGCCGGTGAAGGCTTCACTGAAGCTTTCTTT
CDR3: CASSRVVAGEGFTEAFF

J: TRBJ2-5
size: few
V: TRBV5-6
D: NA
DNA: TGTGCCAGCAGCTTGGCGGGCACTGGAGGGGAGACCCAGTACTTC
CDR3: CASSLAGTGGETQYF

J: TRBJ2-1
size: NA
V: TRBV27
D: TRBD2
DNA: TGTGCCAGCAGTTATAGCGGGGAGGGCCTGTACAATGAGCAGTTCTTC
CDR3: CASSYSGEGLYNEQFF

J: TRBJ1-2
size: NA
V: TRBV6-1
D: TRBD1
DNA: TGTGCCAGCAGGGCCACAGGGGACGATGGCTACACCTTC
CDR3: CASRATGDDGYTF

J: TRBJ2-3
size: NA
V: TRBV6-5
D: TRBD2
DNA: TGTGCCAGCAGACCCTTAGCGGGACCCCAAGATACGCAGTATTTT
CDR3: CASRPLAGPQDTQYF

J: TRBJ2-7
size: NA
V: TRBV9
D: TRBD1
DNA: TGTGCCAGCAGCGTGGGACAGAGCTACGAGCAGTACTTC
CDR3: CASSVGQSYEQYF

J: TRBJ1-4
size: once
V: TRBV5-1
D: TRBD1
DNA: TGCGCCAGCAGGACAGGGGAGGCCAATGAAAAACTGTTTTTT
CDR3: CASRTGEANEKLFF

J: TRBJ2-7
size: once
V: TRBV18
D: NA
DNA: TGTGCCAGCTCACCCTCCGGGGTGCCCAACTACGAGCAGTACTTC
CDR3: CASSPSGVPNYEQYF

J: TRBJ2-7
size: once
V: TRBV18
D: TRBD1
DNA: TGTGCCAGCTCAAGCTCGGGACAGGGAAACGAGCAGTACTTC
CDR3: CASSSSGQGNEQYF

J: TRBJ2-7
size: NA
V: TRBV6-5
D: TRBD1
DNA: TGTGCCAGCAGTCCCGACAGGGACTACGAGCAGTACTTC
CDR3: CASSPDRDYEQYF

J: TRBJ2-7
size: NA
V: TRBV6-1
D: NA
DNA: TGTGCCAGCAGTGAAGCTCAGGAAAGCTACGAGCAGTACTTC
CDR3: CASSEAQESYEQYF

J: TRBJ2-5
size: NA
V: TRBV6-1
D: NA
DNA: TGTGCCAGCAGGGAGGACCCTATTAGAGAGACCCAGTACTTC
CDR3: CASREDPIRETQYF

J: TRBJ2-3
size: NA
V: TRBV7-8
D: NA
DNA: TGTGCCAGCAGCTGGGAGGGGGTCAAAGATACGCAGTATTTT
CDR3: CASSWEGVKDTQYF

J: TRBJ2-7
size: once
V: TRBV6-1
D: TRBD1
DNA: TGTGCCAGCAGTGAGGGGACAGCCATCTCCTACGAGCAGTACTTC
CDR3: CASSEGTAISYEQYF